This T cell receptor (beta chain) was recorded in a study of T-cell reconstitution after alpha-beta-depleted transplantation in children. The CDR3 spans 15 residues. Germline loops: CDR1 SGHRS, CDR2 YFSETQ. Trimming stripped 3 bases from V and 4 bases from J, with 13 bases between. This clonotype was counted many times. The library targeted TCRbeta and was prepared with unique molecular identifiers. TCRdb reprocessed the PCR reads with MiXCR, giving one entry per CDR3 protein. The sample shows around 340,000 distinct CDR3 sequences, 13% of them seen only once. Specimen: PBMCs, collected from the stem cell graft. The rearrangement links TRBV5-1 to TRBJ2-2; possibly TRBD1 for D (7 bases). The receptor's source is a human donor who donated a stem cell graft to a child with Fanconi anemia. Here the CDR3 reads CASSWGDRITGELFF. The CDR3 coding sequence is TGCGCCAGCAGCTGGGGGGACAGAATCACCGGGGAGCTGTTTTTT. Complete variable domain (other parts from reference TRBV5-1 and TRBJ2-2): KAGVTQTPRYLIKTRGQQVTLSCSPISGHRSVSWYQQTPGQGLQFLFEYFSETQRNKGNFPGRFSGRQFSNSRSEMNVSTLELGDSALYLCASSWGDRITGELFFGEGSRLTVL.